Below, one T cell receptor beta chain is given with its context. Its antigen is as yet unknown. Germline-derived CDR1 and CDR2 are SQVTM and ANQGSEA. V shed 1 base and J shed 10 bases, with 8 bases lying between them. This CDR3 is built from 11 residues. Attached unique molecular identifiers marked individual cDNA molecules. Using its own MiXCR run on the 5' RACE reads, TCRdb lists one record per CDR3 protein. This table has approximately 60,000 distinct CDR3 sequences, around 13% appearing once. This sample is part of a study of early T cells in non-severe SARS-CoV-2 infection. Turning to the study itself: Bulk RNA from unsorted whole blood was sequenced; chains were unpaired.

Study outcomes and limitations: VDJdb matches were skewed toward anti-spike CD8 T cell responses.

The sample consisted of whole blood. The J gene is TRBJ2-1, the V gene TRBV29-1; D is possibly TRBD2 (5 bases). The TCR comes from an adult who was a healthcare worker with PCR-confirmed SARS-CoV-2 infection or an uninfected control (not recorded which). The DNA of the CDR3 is TGCAGCGTTGAAGGCCGCGGGGAGCAGTTCTTC. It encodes CSVEGRGEQFF.